Listed here is a single T cell receptor (beta chain). The antigen it recognizes is unknown. The input lacks base qualities; no much larger clone sits a single base away. This entry is derived from a study of shared clonotypes between healthy human individuals (dated by TCRdb to 2018 to 2020). With regard to the full study: A couple of women and three men aged 18 to 49 years were included in the cohort. For each donor, three plates each were used for CD4 naive and CD4 memory, two plates were used for CD8 naive, and one plate was used for CD8 memory. To estimate repertoire size and how much clonotype sharing occurs between individuals, the study deeply sequenced the blood TCR repertoires of five healthy adults. Different laboratories and diverse techniques were used to prepare libraries and sequence TCR repertoires, to increase sequencing depth and limit assay-specific biases. Leukapheresis yielded between about 0.94 and 9 billion PBMCs per donor. The study at large found these results: Naive subsets generally had larger estimated clonotype richness than memory subsets. Based on pairwise subsampling, the degree of clonotype sharing among donors was expected to be affected by sequencing depth. Sharing across several donors was observed for 5% to 6.5% of naive CD4, 3.5% of naive CD8, 2% to 2.5% of memory CD4, and roughly 0.43% of memory CD8 clonotypes. Higher generation probabilities were observed for clonotypes shared by all four sorted-subset donors than for non-shared clonotypes. The small number of donors limited the genetic and exposure-history diversity represented. Sampling was limited to blood, and TCR repertoires in tissue likely differ from TCR repertoires in blood. Even with the large sequencing depth, rarefaction of the sorted-subset datasets indicated that sequencing was incomplete.

Using the deep immunoSEQ assay, TCR CDR3 regions were amplified from genomic DNA by multiplex PCR. Extracted genomic DNA from each cell subset was distributed evenly across all wells of several immunoSEQ 96-well plates, and each plate was treated as a replicate. Each replicate PCR for sorted subsets received about 220 ng genomic DNA, equal to some 32,000 T cell genomes. The purified libraries were quantified using a Qubit 3.0 fluorometer, sized with a Bioanalyzer 2100, and then quantified again using the KAPA Library Quantification kit. Every immunoSEQ 96-well plate was sequenced on a separate single-read 150-cycle Illumina NextSeq 550 flow cell. The original pipeline was this. Because the immunoSEQ output held only junctional sequences and lacked quality scores, the filtering could not match the filtering applied to full-length reads. Sequences were annotated with PyIR, a Python wrapper for IgBLAST v1.9, and V/J genes and CDR3 were assigned using IMGT germline references. Reads were filtered out if the reads had weak V/J assignments (E-value above 1e-6), no CDR3, stop codons, out-of-frame junctions, or ambiguous translated residues. V3J clonotypes were defined as sequences sharing an identical inferred V gene, J gene, and CDR3 amino acid sequence. The percentage overlap between two repertoires was calculated by dividing the number of shared unique clonotypes by the size of the smaller repertoire. RTK rarefaction, the Chao1 estimator, and Recon v2.1 estimates of unobserved clonotypes were used to assess repertoire richness. Generation probabilities for all TCRbeta clonotypes obtained by the gDNA method from a handful of donors were computed using OLGA. TCRdb provides this immuneACCESS table in a form limited to in-frame rearrangements. Some clones are lacking; in checked studies, under half of them reflect an unresolved V gene, and why the rest are absent is not known. That table gives V, J and clone size, and the DNA gave D and trimming. Counted in this sample were approximately 2.3 million clones; more than 80% of them appeared once. The ten largest account for under 0.45% of the sample.

Relative to germline, V is missing 4 bases and J is missing 5 bases, with 18 bases of the junction outside any gene match. Inclusive of the bounding cysteine and phenylalanine, the CDR3 is 17 residues long. Only the CDR3 DNA is retained, 51 bases long and in frame from the first base. CDR1 and CDR2 (SGHNT, YYREEE) derive from the germline V gene (reference sequence). The donors were healthy, HIV-negative adults with no recently reported acute infections or vaccinations. Only Caucasian adults living in Nashville, Tennessee, USA were represented among the donors. Magnetic negative selection was used to enrich CD4+ T cells, after which naive cells were positively selected on CD45RA and the negative fraction became the memory subset. Blood was obtained by leukapheresis, after which PBMCs were separated by Ficoll-Histopaque density gradient centrifugation and cryopreserved in liquid nitrogen vapor phase. Analytical flow cytometry was used to check the purity and quantity of every magnetically sorted T cell population. Genomic DNA was isolated from each sorted fraction and quantified by UV absorbance on a Nanodrop 2000c.

The sequence is built from TRBV5-4 and TRBJ2-7; TRBD2 matches 7 bases in the middle. This clonotype was sampled from a man aged 18 to 30 in good health. Some clones in this sample may be carry-over from other donors' samples. The sequencing input was naive CD4+ T cells from PBMCs. The cell subset or site label of this sample denotes: CD45RA+ positively selected. The CDR3 is CASSDATTGGVRDEQYF. The DNA reads as follows: TGTGCCAGCAGCGACGCCACGACGGGGGGAGTTCGGGACGAGCAGTACTTC.